This entry lists 26 T cell receptor beta chains sequenced from one sample in a study of PD-L1 blockade in urothelial cancer. This table comes from immunoSEQ multiplex PCR, and its TCRdb copy is limited to in-frame clones, with some not included. This sample has 30,000 to 40,000 clones, with 83% found just once. The input for sequencing was PBMCs, taken around atezolizumab (anti-PD-L1) treatment. The receptors stem from a man between 60 and 70 years old with urothelial cancer.

The chain combines TRBV7-9 with TRBJ1-2; TRBD1 matches 7 bases. CDR3 length: 12 residues. J gave up 6 bases and V 8 bases, and 6 bases lay outside the gene matches. CDR1 and CDR2 (germline): SEHNR, FQNEAQ (reference sequence). In DNA, the CDR3 is TGTGCCAGCGGGCAGGGGGTCAATGGCTACACCTTC. Its translation is CASGQGVNGYTF.

The rearrangement uses TRBV15 and TRBJ1-5, with D possibly matching TRBD1 (5 bases). The CDR3 covers 15 residues. V gave up 1 base and J gave up 4 bases, with 11 bases separating them. Germline V gene lookup returns CDR1 LNHNV and CDR2 YYDKDF (reference sequence). In nucleotides, the CDR3 is TGTGCCACCAGCAGAGTGGCAGGGAGGAATCAGCCCCAGCATTTT. Its protein product is CATSRVAGRNQPQHF.

This chain joins TRBV19 and TRBJ1-5; D may be TRBD1 (6 bases). The CDR3 spans 16 residues. The V gene lost 7 bases and the J gene lost 1 base, with 17 bases spanning the gap. CDR1 and CDR2 from the germline V gene are LNHDA and SQIVND (reference sequence). The CDR3 loop reads CASKSEQGGSNQPQHF. In nucleotides, the CDR3 is TGTGCCAGTAAGTCTGAACAGGGCGGGAGCAATCAGCCCCAGCATTTT.

This chain joins TRBV19 and TRBJ1-5, with 9 bases that match TRBD1. This CDR3 spans 13 amino acids. CDR1 is LNHDA, CDR2 SQIVND, per germline (reference sequence). The J segment lost 6 bases and the V segment lost 4 bases, leaving 1 base of the junction unmatched. The chain's CDR3 is CASSTTGGQPQHF. CDR3 DNA: TGTGCCAGTAGTACGACAGGGGGTCAGCCCCAGCATTTT.

This chain links TRBV5-1 with TRBJ1-4, with D perhaps matching TRBD1 (5 bases). Germline lookup yields CDR1 SGHRS and CDR2 YFSETQ. The CDR3 is made up of 14 amino acids. V was clipped by 2 bases and J by 5 bases, with 10 bases between them. This CDR3 reads CASSFTGANEKLFF. The CDR3 DNA reads TGCGCCAGCAGCTTCACAGGCGCCAATGAAAAACTGTTTTTT.

This CDR3 reads CASTEDRARGNEQFF. Here the CDR3 DNA reads TGCGCCAGCACCGAGGACAGGGCTAGGGGCAATGAGCAGTTCTTC. The rearrangement uses TRBV5-1 and TRBJ2-1; 8 bases map to TRBD1. The CDR3 is made up of 15 amino acids. CDR1 is SGHRS and CDR2 is YFSETQ in the germline V gene. The junction had 11 bases not matched to a gene; V was cut back by 6 bases and J by 6 bases.

The V and J genes are TRBV7-2 and TRBJ2-5, with D possibly being TRBD1 (6 bases). The CDR3 runs to 14 residues. The germline CDR1 and CDR2 sequences are SGHTA and FQGNSA. The germline V and J ends were trimmed by 7 bases and 1 base, with 13 bases remaining between them. The CDR3 DNA reads TGTGCCAGCATGTGGACAGCCATCCAAGAGACCCAGTACTTC. It translates to CASMWTAIQETQYF.

This chain connects TRBV1 to TRBJ1-3; the D call of TRBD1 is as the table states it, not checked on the DNA. TRBV1 is annotated as a pseudogene. The CDR3 consists of 15 residues. CDR3 nucleotide sequence: TGCACCAGCAGCCTACCCAGGTATTCTGGAAACACCATATATTTT. Its translation: CTSSLPRYSGNTIYF.

This chain joins TRBV7-2 and TRBJ2-3, with D possibly TRBD1 on 6 matching bases. The CDR3 runs 16 residues. Trimming cost V 3 bases and J 0 bases, with 13 bases left between them. CDR1 and CDR2 (germline): SGHTA, FQGNSA. This chain's CDR3 is CASSLDPGASTDTQYF. The CDR3 coding sequence is TGTGCCAGCAGCTTGGACCCAGGGGCGAGCACAGATACGCAGTATTTT.

The chain recombines TRBV6-1 with TRBJ1-2, with TRBD1 matching 9 bases. V lost 7 bases to trimming and J lost 4 bases; unmatched junction nucleotides: 10. Germline V gene sequence: CDR1 MNHNS, CDR2 SASEGT. The CDR3 is 15 residues long. For the CDR3, the DNA is TGTGCCAGCACCGAAGGTGTGACAGGGGGCTATGGCTACACCTTC. Protein product: CASTEGVTGGYGYTF.

The V gene is TRBV7-9, the J gene TRBJ2-2; the D gene is possibly TRBD1 (5 bases). From germline, CDR1 is SEHNR and CDR2 FQNEAQ (reference sequence). This CDR3 has 15 residues. The V and J ends lost 2 bases and 2 bases respectively, with 9 bases between them. This CDR3 reads CASSLNQGNTGELFF. The CDR3, as DNA: TGTGCCAGCAGCTTAAACCAGGGAAACACCGGGGAGCTGTTTTTT.

The chain links TRBV5-1 to TRBJ1-4; D is unresolved. The germline V gene has CDR1 SGHRS and CDR2 YFSETQ. The ends were cut back, 0 bases at V and 8 bases at J, with 11 bases in the middle. The CDR3 length is 14 residues. Written as DNA, the CDR3 is TGCGCCAGCAGCTTGGCCGGGTCGCGCGAAAAACTGTTTTTT. Protein product: CASSLAGSREKLFF.

The rearrangement joins TRBV6-1 to TRBJ1-1; a weak D match, TRBD1 (6 bases). V dropped 6 bases and J dropped 4 bases, with 15 bases sitting between them. Germline CDR1 and CDR2: MNHNS and SASEGT. This CDR3 contains 14 residues. The CDR3 loop reads CASRDSGMVTEAFF. CDR3 DNA: TGTGCCAGCAGGGACAGCGGAATGGTCACTGAAGCTTTCTTT.

The table lists this clone with a count of one. This chain uses TRBV4-3 with TRBJ2-5; 8 positions match TRBD2. Germline values: CDR1 LGHNA, CDR2 YSLEER. The CDR3 loop spans 13 amino acids. Losses at the gene ends were 1 base for V and 7 bases for J; bases not matched to a gene: 2. The CDR3: CASSQGLAGTQYF. CDR3 bases: TGCGCCAGCAGCCAAGGGCTAGCGGGGACCCAGTACTTC.

The chain links TRBV7-2 to TRBJ2-2, with 8 bases that match TRBD1. This CDR3 contains 18 residues. V lost 1 base to trimming and J lost 2 bases; unmatched junction nucleotides: 9. The germline V gene encodes CDR1 SGHTA and CDR2 FQGNSA. The CDR3 loop reads CASSLGGGAGGNTGELFF. CDR3 bases: TGTGCCAGCAGCTTAGGGGGCGGGGCAGGGGGCAACACCGGGGAGCTGTTTTTT.

The chain combines TRBV23-1 with TRBJ2-7; 8 bases map to TRBD1. TRBV23-1 is filed as an ORF, its function uncertain. V gave up 2 bases and J gave up 0 bases; unmatched junction bases: 6. This CDR3 is 16 amino acids long. CDR3 sequence: CASSQDGQGNSYEQYF. In DNA, the CDR3 is TGCGCCAGCAGTCAAGACGGACAGGGAAACTCCTACGAGCAGTACTTC.

The V call is TRBV7-8, the J call TRBJ1-2; D unclear. Germline V gene sequence: CDR1 SGHVS, CDR2 FQNEAQ. The V and J ends lost 3 bases and 0 bases respectively, with 11 bases between them. The CDR3 has 15 amino acids. DNA of the CDR3: TGTGCCAGCAGCTTGTCTGCAGAAGCTAACTATGGCTACACCTTC. This encodes CASSLSAEANYGYTF.

The rearrangement links TRBV2 to TRBJ1-5; D remains ambiguous. This CDR3 has 14 residues. V lost 2 bases, J lost 11 bases, and 16 bases lay in between. The V gene's germline CDR1 is SNHLY and CDR2 FYNNEI. Here the CDR3 reads CASSESWSLSAQHF. DNA for the CDR3: TGTGCCAGCAGTGAAAGCTGGTCCCTCAGCGCCCAGCATTTT.

The table lists this clone with a count of one. V and J are TRBV7-2 and TRBJ2-1, with TRBD2 matching over 16 bases. From germline, CDR1 is SGHTA and CDR2 FQGNSA. The CDR3 loop spans 16 amino acids. Trimming removed 5 bases from V and 9 bases from J; junction bases left unmatched: 7. This CDR3 is CASSTQGLAGGREQFF. The CDR3 DNA follows: TGTGCCAGCAGCACCCAGGGACTAGCGGGAGGGCGTGAGCAGTTCTTC.

The chain uses TRBV30 and TRBJ2-1; 8 bases align to TRBD2. With V trimmed by 4 bases and J by 8 bases, 7 bases remained unmatched. The CDR3 spans 13 residues. Germline V gene lookup returns CDR1 GTSNPN and CDR2 SVGIG (reference sequence). The CDR3 is CAWTRGGEDEQFF. The CDR3, as DNA: TGTGCCTGGACCCGGGGGGGAGAGGATGAGCAGTTCTTC.

This clone was detected only a few times. The rearrangement uses TRBV30 and TRBJ2-7; 7 nucleotides match TRBD1. The CDR3 length is 11 residues. The junction had 3 bases not matched to a gene; V was cut back by 5 bases and J by 5 bases. Germline-derived CDR1 and CDR2 are GTSNPN and SVGIG (reference sequence). The CDR3 sequence: CAWRDRHEQYF. In DNA, the CDR3 is TGTGCCTGGCGGGACAGACACGAGCAGTACTTC.

This clone turned up a few times. The genes are TRBV7-9 and TRBJ2-2; perhaps TRBD2 as D (5 bases). The CDR3 has 16 amino acids. Trimming stripped 7 bases from V and 2 bases from J, with 17 bases between. Germline CDR1 SEHNR, CDR2 FQNEAQ (reference sequence). CDR3 loop: CASTEDGVGNTGELFF. In DNA form, the CDR3 reads TGTGCCAGCACCGAAGACGGGGTCGGTAACACCGGGGAGCTGTTTTTT.

A single count supports this clone. The chain employs TRBV28 and TRBJ1-2, with a tentative D call TRBD1 (5 bases). V lost 2 bases and J lost 3, with 16 bases in between. This CDR3 is 16 amino acids long. Germline V gene lookup returns CDR1 MDHEN and CDR2 SYDVKM. The CDR3 is CASSLLLRGIYYGYTF. The CDR3, as DNA: TGTGCCAGCAGTTTACTACTTCGGGGGATCTACTATGGCTACACCTTC.

J is TRBJ2-3 and V is TRBV29-1, with TRBD2 identical over 15 bases. J lost 2 bases, V lost 5 bases, and 5 bases had no gene match. Germline CDR1 reads SQVTM; CDR2 reads ANQGSEA. This CDR3 spans 16 amino acids. CDR3 nucleotides: TGCAGCGTTAAAGGGACTAGCGGGGGGCTCACAGATACGCAGTATTTT. Translated, it gives CSVKGTSGGLTDTQYF.

The chain is built from TRBV29-1 and TRBJ2-7, with 9 bases identical to TRBD2. Trimming at V came to 3 bases and at J to 0 bases, leaving 9 bases not matched to a gene. This CDR3 region has 16 residues. Looked up from germline, CDR1 is SQVTM and CDR2 is ANQGSEA. CDR3 sequence: CSVEGLAGRSSYEQYF. DNA for the CDR3: TGCAGCGTTGAGGGGCTAGCGGGAAGGAGCTCCTACGAGCAGTACTTC.

The chain employs TRBV2 and TRBJ2-5, with TRBD2 identical over 7 bases. The CDR3 spans 13 residues. Losses at the gene ends were 6 bases for V and 1 base for J; bases not matched to a gene: 2. Germline CDR1 SNHLY, CDR2 FYNNEI. The CDR3 DNA follows: TGTGCCAGCAGCCGACTAGCCCAAGAGACCCAGTACTTC. This translates into CASSRLAQETQYF.